The 21 T cell receptor beta chains in this list originate from one sample, sequenced in a study of T cells in Graves' hyperthyroidism and ophthalmopathy. Regions amplified from RNA transcripts were the TCR beta CDR3 regions. When the TCR CDR3 underwent first-round RT-PCR, the HTBI primer set was used. One entry per CDR3 protein results from TCRdb running MiXCR on the multiplex PCR reads. Of 660,000 or so distinct CDR3 sequences in the sample, less than 25% are singletons; the top ten hold around a third. Sequenced: blood. All receptors come from a young man with Graves' ophthalmopathy.

CDR3 in DNA: TGTGCCAGCAGTGCCAAGACTAGCGGGACCCTCGAGCAGTACTTC. Its protein is CASSAKTSGTLEQYF. The chain combines TRBV6-1 with TRBJ2-7, with 11 bases aligning to TRBD2. Germline CDR1 reads MNHNS; CDR2 reads SASEGT. Trimming removed 4 bases from V and 6 bases from J; junction bases left unmatched: 8. The CDR3 loop spans 15 amino acids.

This clonotype was recorded only once. Compared with germline, one end of the junction differs, possibly owing to a read error. This chain links TRBV7-7 with TRBJ2-3; 13 nucleotides line up with TRBD2. This CDR3 has 19 amino acids. Germline CDR1 and CDR2: SSHAT and FNYEAQ (reference sequence). In nucleotides, the CDR3 is TGTGCTAGCAGCCCCGGCGCTCCCGGGACTAGCGGGAATGCAGATACGCAGTATTTT. Amino acids: CASSPGAPGTSGNADTQYF.

The chain recombines TRBV5-8 with TRBJ2-6; D remains ambiguous. The CDR3 is 19 amino acids. The V end lost 0 bases, the J end lost 0 bases, and 16 bases lay between the germline ends. Per the germline V gene, CDR1 is SGHTS and CDR2 is YDEGEE. The CDR3 spells CASSLGLGFVPSGANVLTF. In DNA, the CDR3 is TGTGCCAGCAGCTTGGGGCTAGGGTTTGTCCCCTCTGGGGCCAACGTCCTGACTTTC.

The chain combines TRBV27 with TRBJ1-2, with TRBD1 as a possible D gene (6 bases). This CDR3 comprises 13 residues. Trimming cost V 5 bases and J 12 bases, with 19 bases left between them. Per the germline V gene, CDR1 is MNHEY and CDR2 is SMNVEV (reference sequence). CDR3 loop: CASSPQGPGGHTF. The CDR3 DNA reads as TGTGCCAGCAGTCCCCAGGGTCCGGGGGGCCACACCTTC.

This chain connects TRBV24-1 to TRBJ2-1; 13 nucleotides agree with TRBD2. This CDR3 region has 17 residues. V trimming: 4 bases; J trimming: 2 bases; junction bases outside the gene matches: 4. Germline CDR1 is KGHDR and CDR2 is SFDVKD. The CDR3, as DNA: TGTGCCACCAGTGACCGAGGACTAGCGGGAGCCTACAATGAGCAGTTCTTC. This codes for CATSDRGLAGAYNEQFF.

This clonotype was recorded many times. This rearrangement joins TRBV28 to TRBJ1-1, with D hard to call. The germline V gene has CDR1 MDHEN and CDR2 SYDVKM. V was shortened by 9 bases and J by 5 bases, with 10 bases between the two germline ends. The CDR3 spans 11 residues. CDR3 in DNA: TGTGCCAGTACCGATAGTACTGAAGCTTTCTTT. Its translation is CASTDSTEAFF. The full variable domain, with the rest looked up from reference TRBV28 and TRBJ1-1, is DVKVTQSSRYLVKRTGEKVFLECVQDMDHENMFWYRQDPGLGLRLIYFSYDVKMKEKGDIPEGYSVSREKKERFSLILESASTNQTSMYLCASTDSTEAFFGQGTRLTVV.

V gene TRBV3-1 combines with J gene TRBJ2-7; D gene unclear. The CDR3 runs 18 residues. Germline CDR1 and CDR2: LGHDT and YNNKEL (reference sequence). Trimming took off 0 bases at V and 1 base at J, with 19 bases between the two ends. The CDR3 region has the DNA TGTGCCAGCAGCCAAGATCTCATCTCCTTGGACGGGTCCTACGAGCAGTACTTC. It is translated as CASSQDLISLDGSYEQYF.

V and J are TRBV6-5 and TRBJ1-1; D remains ambiguous. The germline V and J ends were trimmed by 4 bases and 4 bases, with 13 bases remaining between them. The CDR3 length is 14 residues. Germline CDR1 and CDR2: MNHEY and SVGAGI. CDR3 protein: CASSSGVAGTEAFF. The CDR3 bases are TGTGCCAGCAGTTCCGGGGTGGCGGGCACTGAAGCTTTCTTT.

This clonotype occurred many times. V is TRBV11-2 and J is TRBJ2-1; TRBD2 agrees at 10 bases. Germline assignment: CDR1 SGHAT and CDR2 FQNNGV. The CDR3 is 17 amino acids. V lost 4 bases and J lost 0; bases outside the gene matches: 6. CDR3 in amino acids: CASSSYRTSGSYNEQFF. As DNA, the CDR3 is TGTGCCAGCAGCTCGTACCGGACTAGCGGCTCCTACAATGAGCAGTTCTTC.

The V gene is TRBV19, the J gene TRBJ2-1; no definite D call. This CDR3 is 13 amino acids long. Between the trimmed V and J ends, which lost 3 bases and 6 bases, there was a span of 9 bases. CDR1 is LNHDA, CDR2 SQIVND, per germline (reference sequence). This CDR3 reads CASSMGFSNEQFF. The CDR3 nucleotides read TGTGCCAGTAGTATGGGTTTTAGCAATGAGCAGTTCTTC.

Many counts were recorded for this clonotype. The chain links TRBV29-1 to TRBJ2-5, with 7 bases identical to TRBD2. Germline-derived CDR1 and CDR2 are SQVTM and ANQGSEA. CDR3 length: 18 amino acids. With V trimmed by 7 bases and J by 1 base, 21 bases remained unmatched. CDR3 residues: CSAPGSPDAGAPQETQYF. The DNA for the CDR3 is TGCAGCGCCCCGGGGTCCCCCGACGCGGGAGCGCCCCAAGAGACCCAGTACTTC.

The gene calls are TRBV28 and TRBJ2-2; TRBD1 agrees at 9 bases. The CDR3 covers 15 residues. Germline loops: CDR1 MDHEN, CDR2 SYDVKM. V shed 1 base, J shed 6 bases, and the junction held 3 bases outside the gene matches. The CDR3 nucleotides are TGTGCCAGCAGTTTATATGACAGGGGGGCCGGGGAGCTGTTTTTT. Translated: CASSLYDRGAGELFF.

V and J are TRBV11-2 and TRBJ2-2; a possible D gene is TRBD2 (5 bases). CDR3 length equals 18 residues. V lost 0 bases and J 3 bases, leaving 17 bases between the germline ends. Germline-derived CDR1 and CDR2 are SGHAT and FQNNGV. CDR3 residues: CASSLDFPAVPDTGELFF. In DNA, the CDR3 is TGTGCCAGCAGCTTAGATTTCCCAGCGGTTCCCGACACCGGGGAGCTGTTTTTT.

V is TRBV7-9 and J is TRBJ1-5, with 8 bases lining up with TRBD1. With V trimmed by 5 bases and J by 6 bases, 9 bases remained unmatched. Germline V gene sequence: CDR1 SEHNR, CDR2 FQNEAQ (reference sequence). This CDR3 comprises 15 residues. CDR3 loop: CASSPSQGAGQPQHF. The CDR3 DNA follows: TGTGCCAGCAGCCCCTCGCAGGGGGCGGGTCAGCCCCAGCATTTT.

This chain connects TRBV19 to TRBJ2-6; the D call may be TRBD1 or TRBD2 (6 bases each). V was cut by 6 bases and J by 8 bases, with 11 bases left in between. CDR3 length equals 13 residues. CDR1 and CDR2 (germline): LNHDA, SQIVND (reference sequence). CDR3 protein: CASRRRGPNVLTF. CDR3 nucleotides: TGTGCCAGTAGACGACGGGGGCCCAACGTCCTGACTTTC.

This clonotype was recorded at least ten times. The rearrangement links TRBV11-2 to TRBJ2-1, with 7 bases fitting TRBD1. The CDR3 contains 14 residues. Germline-derived CDR1 and CDR2 are SGHAT and FQNNGV. Trimming at V came to 1 base and at J to 3 bases, leaving 0 bases not matched to a gene. The CDR3 nucleotides are TGTGCCAGCAGCTTAGGGGACAGCTACAATGAGCAGTTCTTC. Translation: CASSLGDSYNEQFF.

The sample holds one count of this clonotype. Just one base apart from a much larger clone, this may be a read error. The chain is built from TRBV12-3 or TRBV12-4 and TRBJ2-3; 10 bases are a match to TRBD2. This CDR3 spans 15 amino acids. CDR3 in amino acids: CASSSIAGGTDTQCF. In DNA, the CDR3 is TGTGCCAGCAGTTCAATAGCGGGGGGCACAGATACGCAGTGTTTT.

The chain carries TRBV20-1 and TRBJ2-3; a weak D match, TRBD2 (5 bases). The CDR3 extends over 14 amino acids. CDR1 is DFQATT and CDR2 is SNEGSKA in the germline V gene (reference sequence). V was pared by 3 bases and J by 0 bases, with 10 bases between. The CDR3 protein is CSASRDTSTDTQYF. DNA for the CDR3: TGCAGTGCTAGCCGGGATACTAGCACAGATACGCAGTATTTT.

The CDR3 DNA reads TGCAGTGCTAGAGACGAGCGGGAGTTCTACAATGAGCAGTTCTTC. Residues: CSARDEREFYNEQFF. The V gene is TRBV20-1, the J gene TRBJ2-1, with 8 positions matching TRBD2. Germline-derived CDR1 and CDR2 are DFQATT and SNEGSKA (reference sequence). V shed 0 bases, J shed 3 bases, and the junction held 4 bases outside the gene matches. This CDR3 has 15 residues.

The chain joins TRBV6-1 to TRBJ2-3; D is ambiguous. CDR1 MNHNS and CDR2 SASEGT come from the germline V gene. Trimming removed 8 bases at V and 6 bases at J, with 18 bases between. The CDR3 length is 14 residues. In DNA form, the CDR3 reads TGTGCCAGCGAAGGTGGCACCCATACGGATACGCAGTATTTT. It codes for CASEGGTHTDTQYF.

This clonotype came up many times. The V call is TRBV3-1, the J call TRBJ1-5, with D uncertain. Germline CDR1 is LGHDT and CDR2 is YNNKEL (reference sequence). This CDR3 comprises 13 residues. V lost 1 base to trimming and J lost 6 bases, with 7 bases between them. CDR3 loop: CASSQGPRQPQHF. CDR3 nucleotide sequence: TGTGCCAGCAGCCAAGGCCCCCGTCAGCCCCAGCATTTT.